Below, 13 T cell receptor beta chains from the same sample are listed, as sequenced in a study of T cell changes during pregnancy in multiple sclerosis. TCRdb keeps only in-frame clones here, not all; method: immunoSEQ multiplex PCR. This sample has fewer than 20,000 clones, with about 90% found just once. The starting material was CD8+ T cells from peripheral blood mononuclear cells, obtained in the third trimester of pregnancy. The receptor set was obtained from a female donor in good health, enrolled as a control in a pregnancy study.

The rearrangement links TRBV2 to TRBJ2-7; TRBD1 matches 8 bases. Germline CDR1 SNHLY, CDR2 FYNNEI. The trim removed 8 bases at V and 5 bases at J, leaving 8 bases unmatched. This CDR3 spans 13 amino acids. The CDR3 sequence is CASEAWDRNEQYF. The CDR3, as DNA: TGTGCCAGCGAGGCGTGGGACAGGAACGAGCAGTACTTC.

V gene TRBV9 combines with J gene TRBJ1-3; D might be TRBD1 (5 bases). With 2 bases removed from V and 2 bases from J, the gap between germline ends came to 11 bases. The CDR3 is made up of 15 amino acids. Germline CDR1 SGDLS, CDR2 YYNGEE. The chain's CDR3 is CASSVGGRAGNTIYF. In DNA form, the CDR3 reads TGTGCCAGCAGCGTGGGGGGAAGGGCTGGAAACACCATATATTTT.

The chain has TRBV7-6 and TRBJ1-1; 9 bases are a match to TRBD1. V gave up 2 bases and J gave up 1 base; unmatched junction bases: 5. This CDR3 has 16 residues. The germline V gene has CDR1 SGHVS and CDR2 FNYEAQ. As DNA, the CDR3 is TGTGCCAGCAGCTTACTCAAGACAGGGGGGAACACTGAAGCTTTCTTT. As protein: CASSLLKTGGNTEAFF.

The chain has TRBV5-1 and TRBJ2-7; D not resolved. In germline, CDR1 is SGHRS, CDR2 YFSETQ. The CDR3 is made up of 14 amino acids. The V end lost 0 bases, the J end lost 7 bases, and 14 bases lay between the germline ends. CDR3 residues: CASSLVGDLREQYF. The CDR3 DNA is TGCGCCAGCAGCTTGGTCGGAGACTTAAGGGAGCAGTACTTC.

The CDR3 nucleotides are TGTGCCAGCAGCTCCGCCCTGGGACAGGGGAGGTTTGGCTACACCTTC. Translation gives CASSSALGQGRFGYTF. V gene TRBV7-9 combines with J gene TRBJ1-2, with 10 bases lining up with TRBD1. The CDR3 sequence is 16 residues long. J was trimmed by 7 bases and V by 4 bases; bases with no gene match: 12. CDR1 is SEHNR and CDR2 is FQNEAQ in the germline V gene (reference sequence).

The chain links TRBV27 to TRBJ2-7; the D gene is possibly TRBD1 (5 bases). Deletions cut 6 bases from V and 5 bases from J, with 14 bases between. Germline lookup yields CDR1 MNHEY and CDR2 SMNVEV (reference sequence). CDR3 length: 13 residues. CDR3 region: CASSTYSGNEQYF. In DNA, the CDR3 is TGTGCCAGCAGCACCTATTCAGGGAACGAGCAGTACTTC.

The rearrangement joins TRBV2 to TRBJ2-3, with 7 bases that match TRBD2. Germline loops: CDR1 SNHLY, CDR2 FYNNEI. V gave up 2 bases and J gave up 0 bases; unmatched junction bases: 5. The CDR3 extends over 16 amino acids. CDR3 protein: CASSELAGDSTDTQYF. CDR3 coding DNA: TGTGCCAGCAGTGAATTGGCGGGGGACAGCACAGATACGCAGTATTTT.

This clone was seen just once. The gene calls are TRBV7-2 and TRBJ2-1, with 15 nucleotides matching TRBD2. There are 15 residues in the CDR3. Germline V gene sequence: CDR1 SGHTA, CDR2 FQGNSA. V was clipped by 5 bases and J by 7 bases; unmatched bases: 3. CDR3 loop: CASSLGTSGRNEQFF. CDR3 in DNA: TGTGCCAGCAGCCTGGGGACTAGCGGGAGGAATGAGCAGTTCTTC.

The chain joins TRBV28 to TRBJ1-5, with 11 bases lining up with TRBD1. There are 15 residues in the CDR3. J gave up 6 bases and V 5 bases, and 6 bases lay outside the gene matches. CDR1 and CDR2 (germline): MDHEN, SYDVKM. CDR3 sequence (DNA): TGTGCCAGCAGTAACCGGGGGACAGGGGGTCAGCCCCAGCATTTT. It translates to CASSNRGTGGQPQHF.

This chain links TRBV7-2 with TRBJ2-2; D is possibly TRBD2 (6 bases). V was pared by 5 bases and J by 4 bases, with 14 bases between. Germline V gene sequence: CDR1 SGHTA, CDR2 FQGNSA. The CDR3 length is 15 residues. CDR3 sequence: CASSPLRGATGELFF. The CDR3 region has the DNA TGTGCCAGCAGCCCTCTCCGCGGGGCCACCGGGGAGCTGTTTTTT.

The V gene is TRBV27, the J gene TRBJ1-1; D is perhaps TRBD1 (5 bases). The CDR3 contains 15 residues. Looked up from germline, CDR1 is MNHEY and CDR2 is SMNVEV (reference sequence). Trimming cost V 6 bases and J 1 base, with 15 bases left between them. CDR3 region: CASSLAGGRNTEAFF. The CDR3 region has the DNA TGTGCCAGCAGCCTGGCCGGGGGTCGGAACACTGAAGCTTTCTTT.

The DNA for the CDR3 is TGTGCCAGTAGTATGGGGGGGCCCTACGAGCAGTACTTC. Encoded protein: CASSMGGPYEQYF. This chain joins TRBV19 and TRBJ2-7, with D possibly matching TRBD2 (7 bases). This CDR3 is built from 13 residues. Trimming removed 3 bases from V and 2 bases from J, with 8 bases in between. The germline V gene encodes CDR1 LNHDA and CDR2 SQIVND (reference sequence).

In DNA form, the CDR3 reads TGCGCCAGCAGCCAAGTAGCGGACTACTCCTACGAGCAGTACTTC. This translates into CASSQVADYSYEQYF. J is TRBJ2-7 and V is TRBV4-1; a possible D gene is TRBD2 (6 bases). The CDR3 is 15 amino acids. The V gene lost 1 base and the J gene lost 0 bases, with 10 bases spanning the gap. CDR1 MGHRA and CDR2 YSYEKL come from the germline V gene.